This T cell receptor (beta chain) was sequenced during a study of CD8 T cells in Susac syndrome. The authors reverse transcribed about 0.5 to 1 ug RNA with random hexamers. TCRdb passed the immunoSEQ multiplex PCR reads through MiXCR, listing each CDR3 protein once. The sample contains some 120,000 distinct CDR3 sequences, about nine tenths of which appear only once. This TCR derives from a human donor in good health. Sequenced input: CD4+ T cells from PBMCs.

The CDR3 sequence is CASSLGGIELDTQYF. The CDR3 DNA reads as TGTGCCAGCAGCTTAGGCGGAATAGAGCTGGATACGCAGTATTTT. The chain has TRBV7-2 and TRBJ2-3; no clear D gene. Trimming cost V 1 base and J 6 bases, with 14 bases left between them. The CDR3 is made up of 15 amino acids. Germline CDR1 and CDR2: SGHTA and FQGNSA.